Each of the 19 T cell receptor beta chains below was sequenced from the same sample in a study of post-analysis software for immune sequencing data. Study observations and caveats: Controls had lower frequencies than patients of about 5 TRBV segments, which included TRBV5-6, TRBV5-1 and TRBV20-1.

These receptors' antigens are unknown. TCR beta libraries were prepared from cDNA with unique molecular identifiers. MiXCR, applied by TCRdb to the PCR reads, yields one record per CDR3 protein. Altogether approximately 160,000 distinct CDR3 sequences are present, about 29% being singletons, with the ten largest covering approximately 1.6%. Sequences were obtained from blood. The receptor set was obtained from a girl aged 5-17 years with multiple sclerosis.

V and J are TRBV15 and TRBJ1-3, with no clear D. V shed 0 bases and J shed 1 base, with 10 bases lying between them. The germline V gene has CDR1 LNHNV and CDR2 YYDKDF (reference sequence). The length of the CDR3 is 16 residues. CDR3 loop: CATSRDLGPSGNTIYF. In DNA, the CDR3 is TGTGCCACCAGCAGAGATTTAGGGCCGTCTGGAAACACCATATATTTT.

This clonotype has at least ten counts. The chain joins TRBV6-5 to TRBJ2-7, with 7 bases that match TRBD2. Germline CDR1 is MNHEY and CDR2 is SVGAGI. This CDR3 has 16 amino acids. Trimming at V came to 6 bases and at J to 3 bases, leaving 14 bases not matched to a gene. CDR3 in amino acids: CASSHGEGPSFYEQYF. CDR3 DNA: TGTGCCAGCAGCCACGGGGAGGGCCCTTCTTTCTACGAGCAGTACTTC.

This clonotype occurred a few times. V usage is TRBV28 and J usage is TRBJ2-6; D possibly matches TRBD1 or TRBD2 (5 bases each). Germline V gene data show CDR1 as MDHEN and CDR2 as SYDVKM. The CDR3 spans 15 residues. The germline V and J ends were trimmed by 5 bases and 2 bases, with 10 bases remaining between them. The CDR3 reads CASSRRGAGANVLTF. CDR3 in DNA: TGTGCCAGCAGTCGACGAGGGGCTGGGGCCAACGTCCTGACTTTC.

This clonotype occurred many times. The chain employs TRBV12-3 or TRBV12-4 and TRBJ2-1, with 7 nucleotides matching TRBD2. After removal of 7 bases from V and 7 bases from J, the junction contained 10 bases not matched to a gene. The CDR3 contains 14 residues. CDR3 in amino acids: CASIPPGGGNEQFF. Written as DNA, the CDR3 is TGTGCCAGCATTCCCCCTGGGGGAGGGAATGAGCAGTTCTTC.

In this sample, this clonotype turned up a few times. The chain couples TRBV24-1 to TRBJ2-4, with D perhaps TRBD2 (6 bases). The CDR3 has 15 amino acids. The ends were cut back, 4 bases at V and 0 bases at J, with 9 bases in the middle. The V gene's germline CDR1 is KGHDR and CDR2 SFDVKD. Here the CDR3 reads CATSEGGEAKNIQYF. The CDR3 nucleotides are TGTGCCACCAGTGAAGGCGGGGAAGCCAAAAACATTCAGTACTTC.

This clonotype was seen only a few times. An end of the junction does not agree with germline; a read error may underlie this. The CDR3 sequence: CASSGHVANALTF. CDR3 sequence (DNA): TGTGCCAGCAGCGGCCACGTGGCCAACGCCCTGACTTTC. The V call is TRBV9, the J call TRBJ2-6; D not certain. Germline V gene data show CDR1 as SGDLS and CDR2 as YYNGEE. The CDR3 is made up of 13 amino acids.

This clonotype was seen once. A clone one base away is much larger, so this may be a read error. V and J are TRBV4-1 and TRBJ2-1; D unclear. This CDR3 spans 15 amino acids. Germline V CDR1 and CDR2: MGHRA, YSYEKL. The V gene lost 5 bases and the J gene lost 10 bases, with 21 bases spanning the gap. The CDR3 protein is CASSGLGLEMYEQFF. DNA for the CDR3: TGCGCCAGCAGCGGCCTAGGGCTAGAAATGTACGAGCAGTTCTTC.

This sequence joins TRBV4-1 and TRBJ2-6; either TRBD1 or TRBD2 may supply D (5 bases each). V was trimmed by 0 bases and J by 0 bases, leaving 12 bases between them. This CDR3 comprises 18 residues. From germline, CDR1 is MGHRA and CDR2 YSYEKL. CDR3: CASSQEGDGVSGANVLTF. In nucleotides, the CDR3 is TGCGCCAGCAGCCAAGAGGGGGATGGTGTCTCTGGGGCCAACGTCCTGACTTTC.

CDR3 nucleotides: TGCAGCGTTCGCATGAACACTGAAGCTTTCTTT. It is translated as CSVRMNTEAFF. The chain recombines TRBV29-1 with TRBJ1-1, with D hard to call. CDR3 length equals 11 residues. V was clipped by 5 bases and J by 0 bases, with 4 bases between them. Germline V gives CDR1 SQVTM, CDR2 ANQGSEA.

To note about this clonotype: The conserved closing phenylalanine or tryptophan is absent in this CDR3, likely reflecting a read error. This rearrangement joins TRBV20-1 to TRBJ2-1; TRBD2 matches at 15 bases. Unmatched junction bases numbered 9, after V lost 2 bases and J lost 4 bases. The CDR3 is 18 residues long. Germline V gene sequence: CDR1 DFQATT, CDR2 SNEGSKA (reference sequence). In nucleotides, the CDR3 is TGCAGTGCTAGAAGGACTAGCGGGAGGGACAAGCCTTACAATGAGCAGTTCTTA. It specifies CSARRTSGRDKPYNEQFL.

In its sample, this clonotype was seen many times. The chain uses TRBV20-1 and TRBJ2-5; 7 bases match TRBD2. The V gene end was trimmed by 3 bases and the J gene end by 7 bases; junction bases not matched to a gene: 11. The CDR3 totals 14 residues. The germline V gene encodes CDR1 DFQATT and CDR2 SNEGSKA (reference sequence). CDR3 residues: CSARLPSGPRTQYF. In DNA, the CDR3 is TGCAGTGCTAGGCTCCCTAGCGGCCCCCGGACCCAGTACTTC.

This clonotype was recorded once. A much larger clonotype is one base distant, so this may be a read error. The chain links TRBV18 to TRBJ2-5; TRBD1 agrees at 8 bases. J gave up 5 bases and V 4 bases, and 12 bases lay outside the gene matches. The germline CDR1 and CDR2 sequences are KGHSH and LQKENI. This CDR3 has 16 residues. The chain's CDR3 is CASSQIRDRNAETQYF. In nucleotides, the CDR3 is TGTGCCAGCTCACAAATCCGGGACAGGAACGCCGAGACCCAGTACTTC.

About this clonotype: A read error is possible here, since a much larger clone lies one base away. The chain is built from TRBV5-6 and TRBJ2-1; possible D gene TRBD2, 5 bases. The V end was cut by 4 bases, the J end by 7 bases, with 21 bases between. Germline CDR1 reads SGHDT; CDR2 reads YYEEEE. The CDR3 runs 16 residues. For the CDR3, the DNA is TGTGCCAGCAGCCGCCCGCTTGGACCACTAGGGAATGAGCAGTTCTTC. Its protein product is CASSRPLGPLGNEQFF.

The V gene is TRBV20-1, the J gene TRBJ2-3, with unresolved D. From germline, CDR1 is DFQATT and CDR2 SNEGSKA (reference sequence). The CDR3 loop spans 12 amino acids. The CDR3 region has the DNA TGCGGTGGAAGTGCCGGTCTCGATACGCAGTATTTT. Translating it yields CGGSAGLDTQYF.

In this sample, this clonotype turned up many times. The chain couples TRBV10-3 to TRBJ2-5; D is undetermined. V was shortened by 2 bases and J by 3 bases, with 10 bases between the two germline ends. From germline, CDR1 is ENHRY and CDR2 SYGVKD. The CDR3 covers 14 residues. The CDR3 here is CAISESSPKETQYF. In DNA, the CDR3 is TGTGCCATCAGTGAGAGCAGTCCAAAAGAGACCCAGTACTTC.

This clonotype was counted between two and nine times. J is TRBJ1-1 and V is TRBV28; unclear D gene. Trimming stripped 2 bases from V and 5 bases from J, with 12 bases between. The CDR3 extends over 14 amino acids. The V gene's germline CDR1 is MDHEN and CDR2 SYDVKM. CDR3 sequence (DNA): TGTGCCAGCAGTTTAGCCCTCATTAGGACTGAAGCTTTCTTT. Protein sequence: CASSLALIRTEAFF.

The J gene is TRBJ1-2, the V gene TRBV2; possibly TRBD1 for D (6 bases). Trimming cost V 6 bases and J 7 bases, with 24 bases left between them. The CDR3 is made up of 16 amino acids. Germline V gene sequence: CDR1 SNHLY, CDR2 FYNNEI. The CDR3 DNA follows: TGTGCCAGCAGCCCGGGGGCCACAGGGCTCGGCGGTGGCTACACCTTC. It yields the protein CASSPGATGLGGGYTF.

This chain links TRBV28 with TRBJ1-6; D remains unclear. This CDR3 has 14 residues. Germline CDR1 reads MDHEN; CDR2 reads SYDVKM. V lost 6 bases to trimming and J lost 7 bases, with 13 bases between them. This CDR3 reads CASSLTWENSPLHF. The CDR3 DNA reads TGTGCCAGCAGCCTGACCTGGGAAAATTCACCCCTCCACTTT.

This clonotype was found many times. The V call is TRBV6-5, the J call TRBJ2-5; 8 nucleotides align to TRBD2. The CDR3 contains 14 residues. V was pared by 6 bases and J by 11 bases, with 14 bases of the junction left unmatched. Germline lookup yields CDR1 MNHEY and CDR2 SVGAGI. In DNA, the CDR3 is TGTGCCAGCAGACTCCTGGCTAGCGGGCCTTCGCAGTACTTC. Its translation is CASRLLASGPSQYF.